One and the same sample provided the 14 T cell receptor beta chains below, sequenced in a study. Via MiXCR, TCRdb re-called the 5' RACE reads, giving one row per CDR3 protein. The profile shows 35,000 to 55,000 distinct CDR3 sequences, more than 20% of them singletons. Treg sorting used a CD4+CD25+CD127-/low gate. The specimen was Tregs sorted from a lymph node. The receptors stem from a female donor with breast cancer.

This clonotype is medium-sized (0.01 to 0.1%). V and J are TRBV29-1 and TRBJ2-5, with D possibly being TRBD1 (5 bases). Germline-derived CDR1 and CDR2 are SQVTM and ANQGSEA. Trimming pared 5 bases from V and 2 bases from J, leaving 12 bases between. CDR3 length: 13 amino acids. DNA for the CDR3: TGCAGCGTTCGTCGGACACCTCAAGAGACCCAGTACTTC. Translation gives CSVRRTPQETQYF. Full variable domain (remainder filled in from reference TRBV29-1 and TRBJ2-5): SAVISQKPSRDICQRGTSLTIQCQVDSQVTMMFWYRQQPGQSLTLIATANQGSEATYESGFVIDKFPISRPNLTFSTLTVSNMSPEDSSIYLCSVRRTPQETQYFGPGTRLLVL.

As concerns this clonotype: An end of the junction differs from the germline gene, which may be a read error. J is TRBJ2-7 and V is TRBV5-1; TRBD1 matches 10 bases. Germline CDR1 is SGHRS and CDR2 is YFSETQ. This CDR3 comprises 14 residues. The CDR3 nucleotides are TGCACCAGCGGTGGGACAGGGGAAACCTACGAGCAGTACTTC. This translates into CTSGGTGETYEQYF.

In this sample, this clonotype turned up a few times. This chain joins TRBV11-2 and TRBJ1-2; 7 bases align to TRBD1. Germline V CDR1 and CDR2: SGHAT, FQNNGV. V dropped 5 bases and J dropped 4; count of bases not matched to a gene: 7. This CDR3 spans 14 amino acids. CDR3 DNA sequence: TGTGCCAGCAGCCCAACCGGGACAGTCTATGGCTACACCTTC. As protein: CASSPTGTVYGYTF.

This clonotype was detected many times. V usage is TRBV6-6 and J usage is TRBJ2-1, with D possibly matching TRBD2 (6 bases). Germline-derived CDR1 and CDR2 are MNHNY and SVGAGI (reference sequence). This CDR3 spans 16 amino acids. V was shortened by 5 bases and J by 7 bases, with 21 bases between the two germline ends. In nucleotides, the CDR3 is TGTGCCAGCAGTCCCCACGCGGGAATTCTTATAAATGAGCAGTTCTTC. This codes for CASSPHAGILINEQFF.

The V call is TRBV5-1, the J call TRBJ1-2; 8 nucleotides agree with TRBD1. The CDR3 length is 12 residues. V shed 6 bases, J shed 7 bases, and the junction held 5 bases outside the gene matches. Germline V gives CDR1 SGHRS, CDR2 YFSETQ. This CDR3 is CASIDRGGGYTF. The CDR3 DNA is TGCGCCAGCATCGACAGGGGTGGTGGCTACACCTTC. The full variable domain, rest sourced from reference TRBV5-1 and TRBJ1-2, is KAGVTQTPRYLIKTRGQQVTLSCSPISGHRSVSWYQQTPGQGLQFLFEYFSETQRNKGNFPGRFSGRQFSNSRSEMNVSTLELGDSALYLCASIDRGGGYTFGSGTRLTVV.

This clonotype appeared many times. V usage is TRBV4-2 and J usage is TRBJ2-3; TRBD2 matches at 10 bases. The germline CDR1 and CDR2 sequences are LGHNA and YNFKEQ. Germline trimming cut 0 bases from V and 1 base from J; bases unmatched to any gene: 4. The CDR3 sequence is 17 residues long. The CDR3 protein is CASSQEPSGSGTDTQYF. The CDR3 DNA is TGTGCCAGCAGCCAAGAACCTAGCGGGAGTGGCACAGATACGCAGTATTTT.

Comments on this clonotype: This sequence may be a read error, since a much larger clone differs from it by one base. This chain's CDR3 is CASKVGQGVTEACF. In DNA form, the CDR3 reads TGTGCCAGCAAAGTTGGACAGGGGGTCACTGAAGCTTGCTTT. The chain carries TRBV12-3 or TRBV12-4 and TRBJ1-1; 10 bases map to TRBD1. This CDR3 is 14 amino acids long.

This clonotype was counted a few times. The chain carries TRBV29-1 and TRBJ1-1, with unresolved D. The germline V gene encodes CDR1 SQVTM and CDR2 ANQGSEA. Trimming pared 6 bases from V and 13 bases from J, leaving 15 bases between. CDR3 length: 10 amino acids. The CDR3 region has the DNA TGCAGCGTCGGCTGGGAGGTGGGTTTCTTT. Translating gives CSVGWEVGFF.

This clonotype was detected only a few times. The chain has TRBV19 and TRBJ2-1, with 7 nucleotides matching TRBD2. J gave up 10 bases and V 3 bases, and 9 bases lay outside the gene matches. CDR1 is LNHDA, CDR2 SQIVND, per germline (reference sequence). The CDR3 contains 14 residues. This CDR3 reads CASSILGGGREQFF. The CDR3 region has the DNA TGTGCCAGTAGTATCTTGGGGGGGGGACGCGAGCAGTTCTTC. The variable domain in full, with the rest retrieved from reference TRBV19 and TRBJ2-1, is DGGITQSPKYLFRKEGQNVTLSCEQNLNHDAMYWYRQDPGQGLRLIYYSQIVNDFQKGDIAEGYSVSREKKESFPLTVTSAQKNPTAFYLCASSILGGGREQFFGPGTRLTVL.

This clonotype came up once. The CDR3 here is CASSLGSQETQYF. DNA of the CDR3: TGTGCCAGCAGCTTGGGGAGTCAAGAGACCCAGTACTTC. The V and J genes are TRBV5-6 and TRBJ2-5; no firm D call. Germline V gives CDR1 SGHDT, CDR2 YYEEEE. This CDR3 comprises 13 residues. V dropped 0 bases and J dropped 2 bases, with 5 bases sitting between them. The entire variable domain, with the rest obtained from reference TRBV5-6 and TRBJ2-5, is as follows: DAGVTQSPTHLIKTRGQQVTLRCSPKSGHDTVSWYQQALGQGPQFIFQYYEEEERQRGNFPDRFSGHQFPNYSSELNVNALLLGDSALYLCASSLGSQETQYFGPGTRLLVL.

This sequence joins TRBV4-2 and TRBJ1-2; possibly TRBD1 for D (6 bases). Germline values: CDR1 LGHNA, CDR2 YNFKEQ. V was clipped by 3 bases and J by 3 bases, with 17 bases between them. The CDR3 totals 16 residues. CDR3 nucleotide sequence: TGTGCCAGCAGCCAGATCTTCTCGGGGGCTGACTATGGCTACACCTTC. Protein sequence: CASSQIFSGADYGYTF.

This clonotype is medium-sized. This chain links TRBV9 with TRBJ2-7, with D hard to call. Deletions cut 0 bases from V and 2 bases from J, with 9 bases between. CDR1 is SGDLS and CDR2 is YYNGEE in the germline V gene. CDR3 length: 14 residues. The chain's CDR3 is CASSVDSGTYEQYF. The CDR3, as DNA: TGTGCCAGCAGCGTAGACAGTGGCACCTACGAGCAGTACTTC.

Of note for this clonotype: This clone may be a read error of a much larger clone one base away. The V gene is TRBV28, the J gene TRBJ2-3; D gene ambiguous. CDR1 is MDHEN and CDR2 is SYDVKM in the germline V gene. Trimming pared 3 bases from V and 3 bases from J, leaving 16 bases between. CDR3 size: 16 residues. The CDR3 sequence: CASSFVGRSRTDTQYF. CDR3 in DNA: TGTGCCAGCAGTTTCGTCGGACGGAGTAGAACAGATACGCAGTATTTT.

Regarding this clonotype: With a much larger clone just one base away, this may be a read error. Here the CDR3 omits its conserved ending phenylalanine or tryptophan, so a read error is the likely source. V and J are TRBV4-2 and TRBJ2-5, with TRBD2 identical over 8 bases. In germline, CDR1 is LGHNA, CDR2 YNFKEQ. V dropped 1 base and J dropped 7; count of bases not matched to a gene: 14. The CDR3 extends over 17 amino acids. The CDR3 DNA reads TGTGCCAGCAGCCAAGGCGATCTAGCGGGCGAGTCGGGGACCCAGTACCTC. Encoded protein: CASSQGDLAGESGTQYL.